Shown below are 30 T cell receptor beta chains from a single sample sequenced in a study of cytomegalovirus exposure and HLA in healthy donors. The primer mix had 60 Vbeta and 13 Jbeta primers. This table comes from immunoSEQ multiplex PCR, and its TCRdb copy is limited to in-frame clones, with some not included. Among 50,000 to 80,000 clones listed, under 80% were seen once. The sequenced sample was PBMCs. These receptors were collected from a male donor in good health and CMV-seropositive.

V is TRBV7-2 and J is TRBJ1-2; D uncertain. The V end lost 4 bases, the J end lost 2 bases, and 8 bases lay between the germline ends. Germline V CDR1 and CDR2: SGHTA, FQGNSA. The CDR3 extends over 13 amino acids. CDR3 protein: CASSSQVNYGYTF. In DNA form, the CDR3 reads TGTGCCAGCAGCTCTCAGGTGAACTATGGCTACACCTTC.

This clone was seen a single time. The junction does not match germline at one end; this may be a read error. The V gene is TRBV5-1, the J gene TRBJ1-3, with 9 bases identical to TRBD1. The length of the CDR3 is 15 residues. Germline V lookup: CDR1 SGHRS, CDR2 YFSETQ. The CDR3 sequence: CASRTGANSGSTIYF. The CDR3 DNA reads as TGCGCCAGCCGGACAGGGGCAAACTCTGGAAGCACCATATATTTT.

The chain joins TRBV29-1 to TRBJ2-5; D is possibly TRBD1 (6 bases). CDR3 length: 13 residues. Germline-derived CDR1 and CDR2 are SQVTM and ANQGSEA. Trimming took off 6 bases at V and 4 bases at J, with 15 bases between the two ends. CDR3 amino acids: CSVMRDISETQYF. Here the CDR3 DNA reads TGCAGCGTGATGAGGGACATTTCAGAGACCCAGTACTTC.

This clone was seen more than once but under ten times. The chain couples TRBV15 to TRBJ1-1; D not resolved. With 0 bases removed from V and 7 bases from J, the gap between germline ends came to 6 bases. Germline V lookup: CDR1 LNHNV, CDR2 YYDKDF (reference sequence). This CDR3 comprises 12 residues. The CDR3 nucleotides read TGTGCCACCAGCAGAGAGATCGGTGAAGCTTTCTTT. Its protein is CATSREIGEAFF.

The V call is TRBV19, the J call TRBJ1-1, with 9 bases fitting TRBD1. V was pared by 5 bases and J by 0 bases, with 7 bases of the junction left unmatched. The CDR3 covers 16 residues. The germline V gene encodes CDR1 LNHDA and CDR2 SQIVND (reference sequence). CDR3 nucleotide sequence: TGTGCCAGTAGTGCAACAGGGGGCAGGATGAACACTGAAGCTTTCTTT. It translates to CASSATGGRMNTEAFF.

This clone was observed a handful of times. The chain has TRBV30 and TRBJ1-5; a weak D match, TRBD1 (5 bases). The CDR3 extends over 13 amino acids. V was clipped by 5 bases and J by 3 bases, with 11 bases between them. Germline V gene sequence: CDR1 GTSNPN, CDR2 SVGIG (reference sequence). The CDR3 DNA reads TGTGCCTGGGTCCGACAGATCAATCAGCCCCAGCATTTT. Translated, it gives CAWVRQINQPQHF.

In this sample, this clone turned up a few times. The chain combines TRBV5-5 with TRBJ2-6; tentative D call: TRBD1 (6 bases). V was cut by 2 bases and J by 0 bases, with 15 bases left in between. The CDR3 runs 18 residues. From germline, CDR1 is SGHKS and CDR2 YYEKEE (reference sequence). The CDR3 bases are TGTGCCAGCAGCTTTTCGACAGGCGGCAGCTCTGGGGCCAACGTCCTGACTTTC. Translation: CASSFSTGGSSGANVLTF.

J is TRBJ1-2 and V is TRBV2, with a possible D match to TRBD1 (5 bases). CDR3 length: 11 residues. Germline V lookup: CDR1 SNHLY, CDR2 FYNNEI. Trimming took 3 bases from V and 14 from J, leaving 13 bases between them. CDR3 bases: TGTGCCAGCAGTGAGGAGACAGCGCAGACCTTC. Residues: CASSEETAQTF.

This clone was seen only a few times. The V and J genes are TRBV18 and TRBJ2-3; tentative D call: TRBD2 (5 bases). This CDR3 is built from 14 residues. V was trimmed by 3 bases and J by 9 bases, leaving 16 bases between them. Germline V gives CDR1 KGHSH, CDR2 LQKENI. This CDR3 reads CASSPNRELVTQYF. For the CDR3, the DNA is TGTGCCAGCTCACCTAACCGGGAACTGGTGACGCAGTATTTT.

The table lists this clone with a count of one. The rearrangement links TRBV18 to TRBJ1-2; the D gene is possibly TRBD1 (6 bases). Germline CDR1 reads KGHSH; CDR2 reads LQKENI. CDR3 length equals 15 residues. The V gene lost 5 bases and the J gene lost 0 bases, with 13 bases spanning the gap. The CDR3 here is CASSTGTFANYGYTF. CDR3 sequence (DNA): TGTGCCAGCTCAACCGGGACATTCGCTAACTATGGCTACACCTTC.

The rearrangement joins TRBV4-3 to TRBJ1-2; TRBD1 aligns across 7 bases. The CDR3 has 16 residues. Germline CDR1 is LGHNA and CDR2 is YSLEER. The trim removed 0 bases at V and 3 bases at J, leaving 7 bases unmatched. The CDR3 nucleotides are TGCGCCAGCAGCCAAGACAGACAGGGAACCTACTATGGCTACACCTTC. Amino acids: CASSQDRQGTYYGYTF.

CDR3 sequence reads: CASSALAGGHEQFF. CDR3 nucleotides: TGCGCCAGCAGCGCTCTAGCGGGGGGGCATGAGCAGTTCTTC. The chain joins TRBV5-1 to TRBJ2-1, with 12 bases fitting TRBD2. The CDR3 consists of 14 residues. Germline values: CDR1 SGHRS, CDR2 YFSETQ. The J segment lost 8 bases and the V segment lost 4 bases, leaving 4 bases of the junction unmatched.

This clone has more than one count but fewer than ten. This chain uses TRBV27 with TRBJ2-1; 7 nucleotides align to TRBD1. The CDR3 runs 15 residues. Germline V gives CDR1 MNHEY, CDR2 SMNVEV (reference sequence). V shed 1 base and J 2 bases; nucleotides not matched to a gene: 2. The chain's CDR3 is CASSLWDSPYNEQFF. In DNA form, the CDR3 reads TGTGCCAGCAGTTTATGGGACAGCCCCTACAATGAGCAGTTCTTC.

CDR3 sequence (DNA): TGTGCCAGTAGTATCAGAGGGTCCAATCAGCCCCAGCATTTT. As protein: CASSIRGSNQPQHF. The rearrangement links TRBV19 to TRBJ1-5, with no clear D. Germline V gene sequence: CDR1 LNHDA, CDR2 SQIVND (reference sequence). CDR3 length equals 14 residues. V dropped 3 bases and J dropped 3 bases, with 9 bases sitting between them.

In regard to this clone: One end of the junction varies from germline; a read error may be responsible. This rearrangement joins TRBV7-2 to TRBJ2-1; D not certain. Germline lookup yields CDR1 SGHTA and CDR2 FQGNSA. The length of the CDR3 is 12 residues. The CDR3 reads CASRLVEHEQFF. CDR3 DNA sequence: TGTGCCAGCAGGTTAGTTGAGCATGAGCAGTTCTTC.

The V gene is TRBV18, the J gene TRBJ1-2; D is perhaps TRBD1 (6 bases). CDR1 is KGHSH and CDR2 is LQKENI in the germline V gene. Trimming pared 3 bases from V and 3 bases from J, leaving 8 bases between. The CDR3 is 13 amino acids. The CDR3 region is CASSPRQDYGYTF. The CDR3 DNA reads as TGTGCCAGCTCACCCCGACAGGACTATGGCTACACCTTC.

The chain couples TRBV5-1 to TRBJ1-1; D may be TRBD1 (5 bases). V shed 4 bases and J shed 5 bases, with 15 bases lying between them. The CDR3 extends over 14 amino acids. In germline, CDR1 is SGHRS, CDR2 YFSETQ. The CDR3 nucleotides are TGCGCCAGCAGCCGGGGGGGTGAGGGGACTGAAGCTTTCTTT. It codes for CASSRGGEGTEAFF.

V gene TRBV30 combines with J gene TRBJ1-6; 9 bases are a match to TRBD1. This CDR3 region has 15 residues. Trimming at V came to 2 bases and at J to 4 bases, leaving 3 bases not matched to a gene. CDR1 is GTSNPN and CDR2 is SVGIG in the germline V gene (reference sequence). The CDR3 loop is CAWSRDREYNSPLHF. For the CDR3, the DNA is TGTGCCTGGAGTAGGGACAGGGAATATAATTCACCCCTCCACTTT. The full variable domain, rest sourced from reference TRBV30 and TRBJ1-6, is SQTIHQWPATLVQPVGSPLSLECTVEGTSNPNLYWYRQAAGRGLQLLFYSVGIGQISSEVPQNLSASRPQDRQFILSSKKLLLSDSGFYLCAWSRDREYNSPLHFGNGTRLTVT.

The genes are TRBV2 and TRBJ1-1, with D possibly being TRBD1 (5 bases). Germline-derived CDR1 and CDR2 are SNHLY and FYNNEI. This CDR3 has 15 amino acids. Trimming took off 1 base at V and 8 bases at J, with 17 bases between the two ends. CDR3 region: CASSEGRTTEREAFF. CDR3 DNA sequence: TGTGCCAGCAGTGAAGGCCGGACGACAGAAAGAGAAGCTTTCTTT.

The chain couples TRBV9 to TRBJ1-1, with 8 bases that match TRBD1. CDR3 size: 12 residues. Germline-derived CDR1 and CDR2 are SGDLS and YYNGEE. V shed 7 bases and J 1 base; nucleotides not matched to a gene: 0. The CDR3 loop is CASGTGNTEAFF. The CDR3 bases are TGTGCCAGCGGGACAGGGAACACTGAAGCTTTCTTT.

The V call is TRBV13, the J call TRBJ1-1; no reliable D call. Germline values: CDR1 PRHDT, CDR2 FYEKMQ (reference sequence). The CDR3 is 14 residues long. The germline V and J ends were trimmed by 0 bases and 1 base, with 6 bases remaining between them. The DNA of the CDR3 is TGTGCCAGCAGCTTAGGATCATGGAACACTGAAGCTTTCTTT. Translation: CASSLGSWNTEAFF.

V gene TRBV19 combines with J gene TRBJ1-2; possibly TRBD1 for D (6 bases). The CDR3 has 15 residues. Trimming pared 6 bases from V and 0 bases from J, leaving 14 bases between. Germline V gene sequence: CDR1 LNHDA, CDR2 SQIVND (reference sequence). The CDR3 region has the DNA TGTGCCAGTAGGCTGGACAGAGAAGCTAACTATGGCTACACCTTC. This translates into CASRLDREANYGYTF.

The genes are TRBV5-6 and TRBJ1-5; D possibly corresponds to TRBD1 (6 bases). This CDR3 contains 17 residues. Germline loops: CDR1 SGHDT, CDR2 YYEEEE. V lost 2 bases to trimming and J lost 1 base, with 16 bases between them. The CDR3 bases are TGTGCCAGCAGCTTTAACCAGGGGACTAGGAGCAATCAGCCCCAGCATTTT. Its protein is CASSFNQGTRSNQPQHF.

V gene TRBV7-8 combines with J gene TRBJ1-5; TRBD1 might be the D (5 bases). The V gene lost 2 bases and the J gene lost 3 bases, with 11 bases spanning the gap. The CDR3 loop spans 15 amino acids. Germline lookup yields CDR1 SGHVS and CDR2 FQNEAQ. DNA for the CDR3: TGTGCCAGCAGCTTACTTGGCAGGGACAATCAGCCCCAGCATTTT. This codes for CASSLLGRDNQPQHF.

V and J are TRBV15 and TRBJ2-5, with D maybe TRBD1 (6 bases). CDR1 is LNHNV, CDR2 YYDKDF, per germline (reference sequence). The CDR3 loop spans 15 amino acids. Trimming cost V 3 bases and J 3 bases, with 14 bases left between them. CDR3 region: CATSSLRDKKETQYF. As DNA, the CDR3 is TGTGCCACCAGCAGTCTCCGGGACAAAAAAGAGACCCAGTACTTC.

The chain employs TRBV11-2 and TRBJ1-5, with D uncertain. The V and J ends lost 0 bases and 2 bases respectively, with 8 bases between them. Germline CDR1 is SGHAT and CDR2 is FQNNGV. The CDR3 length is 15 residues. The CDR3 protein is CASSLEGGGNQPQHF. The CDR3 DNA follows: TGTGCCAGCAGCTTAGAAGGCGGCGGCAATCAGCCCCAGCATTTT.

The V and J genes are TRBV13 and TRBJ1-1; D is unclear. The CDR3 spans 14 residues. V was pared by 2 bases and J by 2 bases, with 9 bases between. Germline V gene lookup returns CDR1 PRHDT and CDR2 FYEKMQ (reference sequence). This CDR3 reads CASSLRGRNTEAFF. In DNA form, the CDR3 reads TGTGCCAGCAGCTTAAGAGGGAGAAACACTGAAGCTTTCTTT.

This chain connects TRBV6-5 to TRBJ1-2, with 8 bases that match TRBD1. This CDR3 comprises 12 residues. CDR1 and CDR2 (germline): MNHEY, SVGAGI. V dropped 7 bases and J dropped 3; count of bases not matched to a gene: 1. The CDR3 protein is CASTQGDYGYTF. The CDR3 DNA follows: TGTGCCAGCACACAGGGGGACTATGGCTACACCTTC.

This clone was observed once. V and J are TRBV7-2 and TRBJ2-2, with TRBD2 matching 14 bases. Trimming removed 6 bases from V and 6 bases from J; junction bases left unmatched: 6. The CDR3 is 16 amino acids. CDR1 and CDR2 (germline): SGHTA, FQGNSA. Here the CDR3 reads CASRTSGGAGSGELFF. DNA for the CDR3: TGTGCCAGCAGGACTAGCGGGGGGGCCGGGTCCGGGGAGCTGTTTTTT.

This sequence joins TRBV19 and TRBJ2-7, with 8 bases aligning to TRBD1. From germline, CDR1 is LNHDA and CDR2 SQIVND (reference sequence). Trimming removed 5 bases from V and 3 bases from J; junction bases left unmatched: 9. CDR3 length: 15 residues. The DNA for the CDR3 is TGTGCCAGTAGTCCGGACAGGGCAAGTGTCTACGAGCAGTACTTC. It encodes CASSPDRASVYEQYF.